The next 32 T cell receptor beta chains were all read from a single sample in a study of T cells in Graves' hyperthyroidism and ophthalmopathy. Amplification of TCR beta CDR3 regions was performed using RNA transcripts as template. The HTBI set primed first-round TCR CDR3 RT-PCR. Each CDR3 protein gets one entry after TCRdb re-called the multiplex PCR reads with MiXCR. The sample consists of 350,000 or so distinct CDR3 sequences, 21% of them appearing once. Source material: blood. Receptor source: a woman aged 50 to 65 with Graves' hyperthyroidism.

This clonotype showed up many times. This chain uses TRBV11-3 with TRBJ2-5; D remains unclear. Deletions cut 1 base from V and 1 base from J, with 7 bases between. The CDR3 has 14 amino acids. Looked up from germline, CDR1 is SGHNT and CDR2 is YENEEA. The CDR3 sequence: CASSLARSQETQYF. CDR3 DNA sequence: TGTGCCAGCAGCTTAGCACGGAGCCAAGAGACCCAGTACTTC.

In its sample, this clonotype was seen many times. The chain combines TRBV5-1 with TRBJ1-1; TRBD1 matches at 7 bases. CDR1 and CDR2 (germline): SGHRS, YFSETQ. Losses at the gene ends were 3 bases for V and 5 bases for J; bases not matched to a gene: 4. This CDR3 has 13 amino acids. The CDR3 protein is CASSWDRDTEAFF. The CDR3 DNA reads TGCGCCAGCAGCTGGGACAGAGATACTGAAGCTTTCTTT.

This clonotype appeared a few times. This chain links TRBV5-1 with TRBJ1-2; TRBD1 aligns across 10 bases. The trim removed 6 bases at V and 4 bases at J, leaving 9 bases unmatched. The CDR3 extends over 15 amino acids. Germline CDR1 is SGHRS and CDR2 is YFSETQ. CDR3 sequence: CASTLGTGAPYGYTF. CDR3 coding DNA: TGCGCCAGCACGTTAGGGACAGGGGCGCCCTATGGCTACACCTTC.

This clonotype appeared many times. V and J are TRBV20-1 and TRBJ2-3; 11 positions match TRBD1. The germline CDR1 and CDR2 sequences are DFQATT and SNEGSKA (reference sequence). CDR3 size: 15 residues. V was clipped by 5 bases and J by 2 bases; unmatched bases: 6. CDR3 bases: TGCAGTGCTCGTGGGGACAGGGGGGTCACAGATACGCAGTATTTT. Protein: CSARGDRGVTDTQYF.

This clonotype was detected many times. For the CDR3, the DNA is TGCAGTGCTAGTCGGGTATCATGGACAGGGCGGAGGTTACGGAACACTGAAGCTTTCTTT. Translation gives CSASRVSWTGRRLRNTEAFF. This rearrangement joins TRBV20-1 to TRBJ1-1; 8 nucleotides line up with TRBD1. Losses at the gene ends were 3 bases for V and 1 base for J; bases not matched to a gene: 22. The V gene's germline CDR1 is DFQATT and CDR2 SNEGSKA (reference sequence). The CDR3 is 20 residues long.

The genes are TRBV3-1 and TRBJ2-7; D is unclear. This CDR3 is 12 amino acids long. V was trimmed by 4 bases and J by 0 bases, leaving 4 bases between them. The germline gives CDR1 LGHDT, CDR2 YNNKEL (reference sequence). DNA for the CDR3: TGTGCCAGCAGCCGAAGCTCCTACGAGCAGTACTTC. The encoded protein is CASSRSSYEQYF.

V gene TRBV9 combines with J gene TRBJ1-6, with D possibly TRBD1 on 5 matching bases. Between the trimmed V and J ends, which lost 4 bases and 4 bases, there was a span of 15 bases. Germline CDR1 SGDLS, CDR2 YYNGEE. This CDR3 region has 16 residues. CDR3 DNA: TGTGCCAGCAGCCCGGGGGGGGGTCAGTATAATTCACCCCTCCACTTT. It yields the protein CASSPGGGQYNSPLHF.

This sequence joins TRBV20-1 and TRBJ2-2; 9 nucleotides line up with TRBD2. V trimming: 6 bases; J trimming: 8 bases; junction bases outside the gene matches: 7. This CDR3 region has 13 residues. Looked up from germline, CDR1 is DFQATT and CDR2 is SNEGSKA (reference sequence). The CDR3 reads CSARPLAGGELFF. CDR3 DNA sequence: TGCAGTGCCCGCCCTCTAGCGGGAGGGGAGCTGTTTTTT.

This chain joins TRBV7-8 and TRBJ2-1, with D perhaps being TRBD1 or TRBD2 (5 bases each). Germline V gene lookup returns CDR1 SGHVS and CDR2 FQNEAQ. V shed 3 bases and J shed 4 bases, with 16 bases lying between them. This CDR3 region has 16 residues. The CDR3 sequence: CASSFNLGPGYNEQFF. The CDR3, as DNA: TGTGCCAGCAGCTTTAATTTGGGACCGGGGTACAATGAGCAGTTCTTC.

The rearrangement joins TRBV7-8 to TRBJ2-1, with unresolved D. The ends were cut back, 2 bases at V and 5 bases at J, with 10 bases in the middle. The CDR3 length is 14 residues. From germline, CDR1 is SGHVS and CDR2 FQNEAQ. The CDR3 region is CASSLPAGNNEQFF. The CDR3 DNA reads as TGTGCCAGCAGCTTACCGGCTGGCAACAATGAGCAGTTCTTC.

This clonotype occurred many times. CDR3 sequence (DNA): TGTGCCAGTAGTATGGGAGGGACGAACACCGGGGAGCTGTTTTTT. This encodes CASSMGGTNTGELFF. The rearrangement links TRBV19 to TRBJ2-2, with 7 bases matching TRBD2. The CDR3 totals 15 residues. Germline lookup yields CDR1 LNHDA and CDR2 SQIVND (reference sequence). Germline trimming cut 3 bases from V and 0 bases from J; bases unmatched to any gene: 1.

This clonotype was seen many times. J is TRBJ2-7 and V is TRBV6-1, with D hard to call. V was clipped by 6 bases and J by 2 bases, with 8 bases between them. The germline gives CDR1 MNHNS, CDR2 SASEGT. This CDR3 is built from 12 residues. Here the CDR3 reads CASSKVTYEQYF. CDR3 DNA: TGTGCCAGCAGCAAGGTGACCTACGAGCAGTACTTC.

This clonotype was seen many times. V gene TRBV10-3 combines with J gene TRBJ2-3, with D possibly matching TRBD2 (5 bases). The germline CDR1 and CDR2 sequences are ENHRY and SYGVKD. The V and J ends lost 3 bases and 0 bases respectively, with 13 bases between them. The CDR3 is made up of 16 amino acids. In DNA, the CDR3 is TGTGCCATCAGTGACTCGGACTTAACTAGCACAGATACGCAGTATTTT. It translates to CAISDSDLTSTDTQYF.

This clonotype appeared a single time. The genes are TRBV2 and TRBJ1-2; D gene ambiguous. The V end was cut by 7 bases, the J end by 4 bases, with 10 bases between. The germline V gene has CDR1 SNHLY and CDR2 FYNNEI. The CDR3 has 12 residues. CDR3 region: CASNRGSYGYTF. CDR3 coding DNA: TGTGCCAGCAATCGGGGATCCTATGGCTACACCTTC. Looking up the rest from reference TRBV2 and TRBJ1-2 gives the full variable domain: EPEVTQTPSHQVTQMGQEVILRCVPISNHLYFYWYRQILGQKVEFLVSFYNNEISEKSEIFDDQFSVERPDGSNFTLKIRSTKLEDSAMYFCASNRGSYGYTFGSGTRLTVV.

The CDR3 protein is CASRRQGEEYGYTF. The CDR3 DNA reads TGTGCCAGCAGGCGACAGGGAGAGGAATATGGCTACACCTTC. The chain employs TRBV28 and TRBJ1-2; 7 nucleotides match TRBD1. The J segment lost 5 bases and the V segment lost 6 bases, leaving 9 bases of the junction unmatched. Per germline, CDR1 MDHEN and CDR2 SYDVKM. The CDR3 spans 14 residues.

The V and J genes are TRBV3-1 and TRBJ1-1, with D tentatively TRBD1 (5 bases). The CDR3 contains 13 residues. CDR1 and CDR2 from the germline V gene are LGHDT and YNNKEL (reference sequence). The ends were cut back, 8 bases at V and 3 bases at J, with 13 bases in the middle. In DNA, the CDR3 is TGTGCCAGCGGCCCTTCGGGGGACACTGAAGCTTTCTTT. Translation: CASGPSGDTEAFF.

This clonotype was seen many times. The junction differs from germline at one of its ends, possibly a read error. This chain joins TRBV12-3 or TRBV12-4 and TRBJ1-1; D unresolved. This CDR3 contains 14 residues. CDR3 amino acids: CASSFRTENTEAFF. In DNA, the CDR3 is TGCGCCAGCAGCTTTCGAACAGAGAACACTGAAGCTTTCTTT.

This clonotype was counted many times. The V call is TRBV28, the J call TRBJ2-3, with no clear D. CDR3 length equals 12 residues. The V end was cut by 7 bases, the J end by 0 bases, with 5 bases between. Looked up from germline, CDR1 is MDHEN and CDR2 is SYDVKM. The CDR3 DNA reads TGTGCCAGCAAAGCGAGCACAGATACGCAGTATTTT. Translating it yields CASKASTDTQYF.

The chain couples TRBV20-1 to TRBJ2-1; D is uncertain. This CDR3 has 15 amino acids. Germline V CDR1 and CDR2: DFQATT, SNEGSKA (reference sequence). The ends were cut back, 1 base at V and 2 bases at J, with 12 bases in the middle. Here the CDR3 DNA reads TGCAGTGCTAGAGTCGAGCCCGGACCCTACAATGAGCAGTTCTTC. Translation gives CSARVEPGPYNEQFF.

This clonotype was counted ten times or more. V gene TRBV28 combines with J gene TRBJ2-7; 7 bases match TRBD2. V lost 8 bases, J lost 9 bases, and 10 bases stayed unmatched. Germline V CDR1 and CDR2: MDHEN, SYDVKM. The CDR3 consists of 12 residues. CDR3 region: CASSTGGLWQYF. DNA of the CDR3: TGTGCCAGCTCGACGGGAGGTCTCTGGCAGTACTTC.

This clonotype was detected many times. V and J are TRBV11-1 and TRBJ2-5; perhaps D is TRBD1 or TRBD2 (5 bases each). From germline, CDR1 is SGHAT and CDR2 FQDESV (reference sequence). Trimming left V 5 bases short and J 5 bases short, with 15 bases between. The CDR3 spans 14 residues. CDR3 sequence reads: CASSPGTQGETQYF. The CDR3, as DNA: TGTGCCAGCAGCCCCGGGACCCAAGGGGAGACCCAGTACTTC.

This chain links TRBV7-2 with TRBJ2-7; maybe TRBD2 (6 bases). This CDR3 contains 14 residues. V lost 5 bases and J lost 3, with 14 bases in between. Per germline, CDR1 SGHTA and CDR2 FQGNSA. The CDR3, as DNA: TGTGCCAGCAGCGCGGGACTGAGCGGCTACGAGCAGTACTTC. It encodes CASSAGLSGYEQYF.

V and J are TRBV5-1 and TRBJ2-7; D possibly corresponds to TRBD1 (6 bases). CDR3 size: 16 residues. Trimming took 0 bases from V and 0 from J, leaving 13 bases between them. Germline V gives CDR1 SGHRS, CDR2 YFSETQ. The CDR3 nucleotides read TGCGCCAGCAGCTTGGTCAGGGGAACCAACTCCTACGAGCAGTACTTC. It codes for CASSLVRGTNSYEQYF.

This clonotype was seen ten or more times. The chain is built from TRBV7-8 and TRBJ2-3; D tentatively reads TRBD1 or TRBD2 (5 bases each). The germline CDR1 and CDR2 sequences are SGHVS and FQNEAQ. The V gene lost 7 bases and the J gene lost 6 bases, with 20 bases spanning the gap. The CDR3 contains 15 residues. CDR3 amino acids: CASTELGMRDDTQYF. The DNA for the CDR3 is TGTGCCAGCACCGAGCTCGGTATGAGGGACGATACGCAGTATTTT.

This clonotype was picked up many times. This chain links TRBV19 with TRBJ2-1, with TRBD2 matching over 8 bases. Per germline, CDR1 LNHDA and CDR2 SQIVND (reference sequence). Trimming at V came to 3 bases and at J to 7 bases, leaving 11 bases not matched to a gene. There are 16 residues in the CDR3. The DNA for the CDR3 is TGTGCCAGTAGTATGGAGGGACTAGTTCTTCCAAATGAGCAGTTCTTC. Translated, it gives CASSMEGLVLPNEQFF.

This clonotype was recorded many times. The rearrangement links TRBV6-1 to TRBJ2-3, with D unclear. The CDR3 has 12 residues. V gave up 3 bases and J gave up 6 bases, with 7 bases separating them. Germline V lookup: CDR1 MNHNS, CDR2 SASEGT. The CDR3: CASSDHGDTQYF. The CDR3 DNA reads as TGTGCCAGCAGTGATCACGGGGATACGCAGTATTTT.

This clonotype was seen repeatedly, ten times or more. The rearrangement uses TRBV11-3 and TRBJ2-3, with D hard to call. Germline V lookup: CDR1 SGHNT, CDR2 YENEEA. The germline V and J ends were trimmed by 5 bases and 0 bases, with 15 bases remaining between them. CDR3 length: 16 amino acids. CDR3 sequence: CASSPSRRQSTDTQYF. The DNA for the CDR3 is TGTGCCAGCAGCCCCAGTCGGCGGCAGAGCACAGATACGCAGTATTTT.

This clonotype has ten or more counts. The V call is TRBV14, the J call TRBJ2-3, with a possible D match to TRBD2 (6 bases). V lost 4 bases, J lost 0 bases, and 14 bases lay in between. The CDR3 covers 16 residues. Germline values: CDR1 SGHDN, CDR2 FVKESK. The DNA for the CDR3 is TGTGCCAGCAGCCCAGGACCTAGCGTTAGCACAGATACGCAGTATTTT. Its translation: CASSPGPSVSTDTQYF. The full variable domain, its missing parts supplied by reference TRBV14 and TRBJ2-3, is EAGVTQFPSHSVIEKGQTVTLRCDPISGHDNLYWYRRVMGKEIKFLLHFVKESKQDESGMPNNRFLAERTGGTYSTLKVQPAELEDSGVYFCASSPGPSVSTDTQYFGPGTRLTVL.

About this clonotype: A much larger clone lies a single base off, so this may be a read error. The V gene is TRBV7-2, the J gene TRBJ2-7; the match to TRBD1 covers 10 bases. Germline loops: CDR1 SGHTA, CDR2 FQGNSA. The CDR3 is 14 residues long. Trimming took 5 bases from V and 9 from J; bases not matched to a gene: 10. For the CDR3, the DNA is TGTGCCAGCAGCCGGGACAGGGGATACGGGGGGCAGTACTTC. This codes for CASSRDRGYGGQYF.

This clonotype has ten or more counts. V usage is TRBV7-6 and J usage is TRBJ2-5; weak D call: TRBD2 (6 bases). Germline-derived CDR1 and CDR2 are SGHVS and FNYEAQ. The CDR3 consists of 13 residues. With 5 bases removed from V and 5 bases from J, the gap between germline ends came to 12 bases. CDR3 DNA sequence: TGTGCCAGCAGCATGGAGGGCCTGGAGACCCAGTACTTC. Translated, it gives CASSMEGLETQYF.

This clonotype was observed a handful of times. The chain uses TRBV18 and TRBJ2-7; 8 nucleotides line up with TRBD1. This CDR3 region has 14 residues. Trimming cost V 3 bases and J 5 bases; bases outside gene matches: 6. Germline V CDR1 and CDR2: KGHSH, LQKENI. CDR3 in DNA: TGTGCCAGCTCACCCCGGGACAGGACCCACGAGCAGTACTTC. Encoded protein: CASSPRDRTHEQYF.

The chain has TRBV5-1 and TRBJ1-3, with TRBD1 as a possible D gene (6 bases). V lost 3 bases and J 0 bases, leaving 10 bases between the germline ends. The CDR3 is 15 amino acids. CDR1 is SGHRS and CDR2 is YFSETQ in the germline V gene. CDR3 protein: CASSSSGASGNTIYF. In DNA, the CDR3 is TGCGCCAGCAGCTCCTCGGGGGCCTCTGGAAACACCATATATTTT.